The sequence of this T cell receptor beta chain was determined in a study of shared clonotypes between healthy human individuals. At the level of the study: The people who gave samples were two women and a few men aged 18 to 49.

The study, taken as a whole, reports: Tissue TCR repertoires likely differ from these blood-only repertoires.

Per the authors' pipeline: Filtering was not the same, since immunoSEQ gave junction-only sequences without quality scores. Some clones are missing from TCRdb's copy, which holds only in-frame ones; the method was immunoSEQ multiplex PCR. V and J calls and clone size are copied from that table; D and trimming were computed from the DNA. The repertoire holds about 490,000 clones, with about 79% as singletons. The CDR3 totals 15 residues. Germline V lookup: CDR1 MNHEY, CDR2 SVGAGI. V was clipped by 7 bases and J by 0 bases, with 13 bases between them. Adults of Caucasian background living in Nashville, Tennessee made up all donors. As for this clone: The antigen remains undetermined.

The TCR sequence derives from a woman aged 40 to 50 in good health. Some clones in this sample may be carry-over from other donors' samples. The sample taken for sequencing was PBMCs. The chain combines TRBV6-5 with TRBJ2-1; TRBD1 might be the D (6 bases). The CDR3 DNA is TGTGCCAGCACCCAGACAGGCGGCTCCTACAATGAGCAGTTCTTC. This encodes CASTQTGGSYNEQFF.